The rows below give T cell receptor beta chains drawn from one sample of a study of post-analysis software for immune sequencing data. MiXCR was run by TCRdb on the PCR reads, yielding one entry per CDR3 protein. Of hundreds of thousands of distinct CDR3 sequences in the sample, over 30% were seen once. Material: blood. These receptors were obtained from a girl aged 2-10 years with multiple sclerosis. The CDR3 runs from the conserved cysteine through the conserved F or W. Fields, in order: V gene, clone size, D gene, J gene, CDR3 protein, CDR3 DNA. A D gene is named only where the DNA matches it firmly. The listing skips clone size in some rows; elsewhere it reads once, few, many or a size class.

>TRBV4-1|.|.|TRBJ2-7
CASSQDQGGSDEQYF
TGCGCCAGCAGCCAAGACCAGGGTGGCTCCGACGAGCAGTACTTC
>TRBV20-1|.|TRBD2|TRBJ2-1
CSARDMGLAGVFISYNEQFF
TGCAGTGCTAGAGATATGGGACTAGCGGGGGTCTTTATCTCCTACAATGAGCAGTTCTTC
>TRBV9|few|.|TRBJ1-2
CASSVELTGNGYTF
TGTGCCAGCAGCGTAGAACTTACAGGGAATGGCTACACCTTC
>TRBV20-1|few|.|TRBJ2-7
CSALARTTKGEQYF
TGCAGTGCCCTCGCCAGGACTACAAAGGGGGAGCAGTACTTC
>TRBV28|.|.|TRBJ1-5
CASSRTGDYQPQHF
TGTGCCAGCAGTCGAACAGGAGATTATCAGCCCCAGCATTTT
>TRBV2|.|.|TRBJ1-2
CASSEPWAERDGYTF
TGTGCCAGCAGTGAACCGTGGGCCGAGAGAGATGGCTACACCTTC
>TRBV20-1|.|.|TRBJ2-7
CSARGQVRPYEQYF
TGCAGTGCTAGAGGGCAGGTGAGACCATACGAGCAGTACTTC
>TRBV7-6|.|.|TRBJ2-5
CASSAFVDWDQTQYF
TGTGCCAGCAGCGCCTTTGTGGATTGGGATCAGACCCAGTACTTC
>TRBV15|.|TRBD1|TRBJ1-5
CATSYFGTGYQPQHF
TGTGCCACCTCATATTTCGGGACAGGCTATCAGCCCCAGCATTTT
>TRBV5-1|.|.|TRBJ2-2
CASSRWTSGTGELFF
TGCGCCAGCAGCCGGTGGACATCTGGAACCGGGGAGCTGTTTTTT
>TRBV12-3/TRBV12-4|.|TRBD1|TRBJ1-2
CASSFAGTGEYGYTF
TGTGCCAGCAGTTTTGCGGGGACAGGGGAATATGGCTACACCTTC
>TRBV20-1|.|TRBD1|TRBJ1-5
CSAPTDRVPQPQHF
TGCAGTGCTCCGACCGACAGGGTACCTCAGCCCCAGCATTTT
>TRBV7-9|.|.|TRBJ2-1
CASSLGYLEQFF
TGTGCCAGCAGCTTAGGGTATCTTGAGCAGTTCTTC
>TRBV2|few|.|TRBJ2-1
CASSEDAGQRGDEQFF
TGTGCCAGCAGTGAAGATGCGGGACAGCGTGGGGATGAGCAGTTCTTC
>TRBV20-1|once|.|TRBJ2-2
CSARDGRQDNTGELFF
TGCAGTGCTAGAGATGGGCGACAGGACAACACCGGGGAGCTGTTTTTT
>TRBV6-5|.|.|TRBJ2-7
CASSYSSGVPYEQYF
TGTGCCAGCAGTTACTCGTCAGGGGTGCCCTACGAGCAGTACTTC
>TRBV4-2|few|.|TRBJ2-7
CASSQDITGNYYEQYF
TGTGCCAGCAGCCAAGATATAACAGGAAATTACTACGAGCAGTACTTC
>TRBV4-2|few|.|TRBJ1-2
CASSQSKNSLNYGYTF
TGTGCCAGCAGCCAATCCAAGAACTCACTTAACTATGGCTACACCTTC
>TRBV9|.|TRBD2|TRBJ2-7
CASSVAGVYNEQYF
TGTGCCAGCAGCGTGGCGGGGGTGTACAATGAGCAGTACTTC
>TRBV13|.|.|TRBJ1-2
CASSLFPTTEDSSYGYTF
TGTGCCAGCAGCTTATTCCCCACCACGGAGGACAGCAGTTATGGCTACACCTTC
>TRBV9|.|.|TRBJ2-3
CASSEGGGLGDTQYF
TGTGCCAGCAGCGAGGGGGGTGGACTGGGGGATACGCAGTATTTT
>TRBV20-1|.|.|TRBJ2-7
CSAINGYEQYF
TGCAGTGCCATTAATGGCTACGAGCAGTACTTC
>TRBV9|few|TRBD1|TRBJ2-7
CASSVGTGHYEQYF
TGTGCCAGCAGCGTAGGGACAGGGCACTACGAGCAGTACTTC
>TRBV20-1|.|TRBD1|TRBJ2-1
CSAGRGQKPLGNEQFF
TGCAGTGCTGGAAGGGGGCAAAAACCCCTTGGCAATGAGCAGTTCTTC
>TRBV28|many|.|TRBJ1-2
CASHTPLLSDRINYGYTF
TGTGCCAGCCATACCCCCCTCTTAAGTGACAGGATTAACTATGGCTACACCTTC
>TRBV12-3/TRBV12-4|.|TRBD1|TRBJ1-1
CASMGTGGPNTEAFF
TGTGCCAGCATGGGGACAGGGGGCCCGAACACTGAAGCTTTCTTT
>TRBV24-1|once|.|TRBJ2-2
CATSGSPDRNTGELFF
TGTGCCACCAGTGGCTCTCCGGACAGGAACACCGGGGAGCTGTTTTTT
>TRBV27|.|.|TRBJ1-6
CASSFTGLGNSPLHF
TGTGCCAGCAGTTTTACGGGACTGGGAAATTCACCCCTCCACTTT
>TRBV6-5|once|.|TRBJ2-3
CASSSPEAILGDTQYF
TGTGCCAGCAGTTCCCCGGAGGCTATCTTGGGGGATACGCAGTATTTT
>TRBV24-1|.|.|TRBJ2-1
CATSDLSSSYNEQFF
TGTGCCACCAGTGATTTATCGAGCTCCTACAATGAGCAGTTCTTC
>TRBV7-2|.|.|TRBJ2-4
CASSPGVVKNIQYF
TGTGCCAGCAGCCCAGGGGTGGTCAAAAACATTCAGTACTTC
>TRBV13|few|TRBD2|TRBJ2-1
CASSPSGSARGEQFF
TGTGCCAGCAGCCCAAGCGGGAGTGCACGAGGTGAGCAGTTCTTC
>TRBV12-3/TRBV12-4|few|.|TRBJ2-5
CASSLVGGIQETQYF
TGTGCCAGCAGTTTAGTGGGGGGTATCCAAGAGACCCAGTACTTC
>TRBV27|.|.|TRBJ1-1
CASSSKPGTRTEAFF
TGTGCCAGCAGTTCTAAACCCGGGACGCGCACTGAAGCTTTCTTT
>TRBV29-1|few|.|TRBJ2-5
CSVDPSGRETQYF
TGCAGCGTTGATCCCTCAGGGCGAGAGACCCAGTACTTC
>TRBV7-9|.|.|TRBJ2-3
CASSRTGARTDTQYF
TGTGCCAGCAGCCGGACGGGGGCCCGCACAGATACGCAGTATTTT
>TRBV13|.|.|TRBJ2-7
CASSSVGRRVHEQYF
TGTGCCAGCAGCTCCGTGGGCAGGCGAGTCCACGAGCAGTACTTC
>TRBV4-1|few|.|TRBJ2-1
CASSQGWGDEQFF
TGCGCCAGCAGCCAAGGGTGGGGGGATGAGCAGTTCTTC
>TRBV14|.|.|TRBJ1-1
CASSRGGGAFF
TGTGCCAGCAGCCGGGGAGGGGGAGCTTTCTTT
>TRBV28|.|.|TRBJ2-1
CASIRVVANNEQFF
TGTGCCAGCATACGCGTGGTTGCAAACAATGAGCAGTTCTTC
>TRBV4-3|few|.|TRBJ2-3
CASSQVYAGTDTQYF
TGCGCCAGCAGCCAAGTATATGCGGGGACAGATACGCAGTATTTT
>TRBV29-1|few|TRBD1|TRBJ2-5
CSGGTVGEQYF
TGCAGCGGGGGGACAGTAGGGGAGCAGTACTTC